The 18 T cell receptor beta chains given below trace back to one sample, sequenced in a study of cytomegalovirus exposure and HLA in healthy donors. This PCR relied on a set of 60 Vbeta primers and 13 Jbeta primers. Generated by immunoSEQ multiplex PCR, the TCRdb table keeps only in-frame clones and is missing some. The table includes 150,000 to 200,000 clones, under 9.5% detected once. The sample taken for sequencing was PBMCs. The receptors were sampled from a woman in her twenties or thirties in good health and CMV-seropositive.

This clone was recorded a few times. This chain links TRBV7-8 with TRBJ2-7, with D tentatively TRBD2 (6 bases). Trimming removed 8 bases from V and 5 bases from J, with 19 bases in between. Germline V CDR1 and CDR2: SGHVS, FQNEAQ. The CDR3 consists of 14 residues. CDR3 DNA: TGTGCCAGCCTCGTGGGCGGGATCGAGAACGAGCAGTACTTC. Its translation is CASLVGGIENEQYF.

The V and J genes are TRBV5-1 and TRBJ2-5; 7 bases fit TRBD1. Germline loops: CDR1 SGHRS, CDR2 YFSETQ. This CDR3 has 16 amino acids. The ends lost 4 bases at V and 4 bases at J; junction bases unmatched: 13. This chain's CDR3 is CASSRGTGVSGETQYF. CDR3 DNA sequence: TGCGCCAGCAGCCGGGGAACAGGGGTATCGGGAGAGACCCAGTACTTC.

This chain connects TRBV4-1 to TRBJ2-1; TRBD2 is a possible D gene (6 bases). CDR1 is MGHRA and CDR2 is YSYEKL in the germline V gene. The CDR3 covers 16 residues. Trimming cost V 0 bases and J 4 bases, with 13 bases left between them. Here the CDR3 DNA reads TGCGCCAGCAGCCAAGAACGAATAGCGGATTACAATGAGCAGTTCTTC. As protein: CASSQERIADYNEQFF.

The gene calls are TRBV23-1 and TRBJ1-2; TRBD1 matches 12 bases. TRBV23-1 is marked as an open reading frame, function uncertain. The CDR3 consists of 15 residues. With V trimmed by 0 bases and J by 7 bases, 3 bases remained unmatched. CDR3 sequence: CASSQSWDRGLGYTF. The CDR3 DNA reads TGCGCCAGCAGTCAATCGTGGGACAGGGGGCTTGGCTACACCTTC.

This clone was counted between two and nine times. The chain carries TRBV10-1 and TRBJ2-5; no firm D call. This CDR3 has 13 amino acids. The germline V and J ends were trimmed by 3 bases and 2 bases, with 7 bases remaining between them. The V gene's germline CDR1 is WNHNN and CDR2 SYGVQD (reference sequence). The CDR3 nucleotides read TGCGCCAGCAGTGATCAACTACAAGAGACCCAGTACTTC. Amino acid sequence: CASSDQLQETQYF.

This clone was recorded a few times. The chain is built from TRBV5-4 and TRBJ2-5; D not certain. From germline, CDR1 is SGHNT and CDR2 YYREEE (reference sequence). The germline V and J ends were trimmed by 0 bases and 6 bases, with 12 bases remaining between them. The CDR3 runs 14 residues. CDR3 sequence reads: CASSLVSSIQTQYF. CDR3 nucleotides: TGTGCCAGCAGCTTGGTTTCCAGTATACAGACCCAGTACTTC.

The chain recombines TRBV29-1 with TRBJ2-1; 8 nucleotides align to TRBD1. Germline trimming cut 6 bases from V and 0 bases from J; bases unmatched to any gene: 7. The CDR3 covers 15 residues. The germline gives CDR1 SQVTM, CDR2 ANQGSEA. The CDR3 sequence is CSVGDRGGSYNEQFF. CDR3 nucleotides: TGCAGCGTGGGCGACAGGGGAGGCTCCTACAATGAGCAGTTCTTC.

The CDR3 sequence: CASSRSAWASEAFF. CDR3 nucleotide sequence: TGTGCCAGCAGCCGTTCGGCGTGGGCTTCCGAAGCTTTCTTT. The chain recombines TRBV6-5 with TRBJ1-1; D uncertain. The CDR3 loop spans 14 amino acids. Per germline, CDR1 MNHEY and CDR2 SVGAGI. V lost 6 bases, J lost 8 bases, and 19 bases lay in between.

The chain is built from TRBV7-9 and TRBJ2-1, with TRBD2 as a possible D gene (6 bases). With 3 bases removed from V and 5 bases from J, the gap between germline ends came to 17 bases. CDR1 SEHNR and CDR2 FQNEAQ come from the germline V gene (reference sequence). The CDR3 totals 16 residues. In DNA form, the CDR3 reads TGTGCCAGCAGCTTGGCCGGGACTCTCCGGAACAATGAGCAGTTCTTC. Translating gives CASSLAGTLRNNEQFF.

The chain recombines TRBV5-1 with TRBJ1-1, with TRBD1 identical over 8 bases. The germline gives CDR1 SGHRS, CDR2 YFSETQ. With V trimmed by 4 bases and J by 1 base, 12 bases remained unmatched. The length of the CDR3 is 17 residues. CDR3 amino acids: CASSQKDREFENTEAFF. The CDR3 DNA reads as TGCGCCAGCAGCCAGAAGGACAGGGAGTTTGAGAACACTGAAGCTTTCTTT.

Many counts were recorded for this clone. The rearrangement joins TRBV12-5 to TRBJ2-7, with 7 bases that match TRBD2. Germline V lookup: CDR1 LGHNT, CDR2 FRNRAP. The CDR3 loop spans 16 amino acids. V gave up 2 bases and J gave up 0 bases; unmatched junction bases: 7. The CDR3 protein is CASGLRPGGSSYEQYF. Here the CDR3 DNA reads TGTGCTAGTGGTTTGAGACCTGGCGGGAGCTCCTACGAGCAGTACTTC. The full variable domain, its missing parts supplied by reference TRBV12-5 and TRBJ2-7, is DARVTQTPRHKVTEMGQEVTMRCQPILGHNTVFWYRQTMMQGLELLAYFRNRAPLDDSGMPKDRFSAEMPDATLATLKIQPSEPRDSAVYFCASGLRPGGSSYEQYFGPGTRLTVT.

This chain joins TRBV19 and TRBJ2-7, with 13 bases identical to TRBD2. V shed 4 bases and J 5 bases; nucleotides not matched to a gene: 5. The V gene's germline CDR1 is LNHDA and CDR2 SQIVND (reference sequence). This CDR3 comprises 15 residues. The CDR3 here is CASSTLGLAGNEQYF. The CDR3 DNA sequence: TGTGCCAGTAGTACCCTGGGACTAGCGGGAAACGAGCAGTACTTC.

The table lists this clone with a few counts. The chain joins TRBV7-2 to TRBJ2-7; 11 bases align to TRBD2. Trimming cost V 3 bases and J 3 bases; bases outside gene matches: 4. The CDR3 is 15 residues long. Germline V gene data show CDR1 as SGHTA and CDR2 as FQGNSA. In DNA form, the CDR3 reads TGTGCCAGCAGCTTCGGGACTAGCGGCCACTACGAGCAGTACTTC. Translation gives CASSFGTSGHYEQYF.

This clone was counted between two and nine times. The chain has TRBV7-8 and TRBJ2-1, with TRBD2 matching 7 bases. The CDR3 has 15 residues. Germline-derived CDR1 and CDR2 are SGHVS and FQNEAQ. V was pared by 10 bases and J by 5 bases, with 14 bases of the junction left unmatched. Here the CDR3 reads CATRPSGRLNNEQFF. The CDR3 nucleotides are TGTGCCACCCGCCCTAGCGGTAGACTTAACAATGAGCAGTTCTTC. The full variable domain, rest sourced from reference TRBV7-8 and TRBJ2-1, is GAGVSQSPRYKVAKRGQDVALRCDPISGHVSLFWYQQALGQGPEFLTYFQNEAQLDKSGLPSDRFFAERPEGSVSTLKIQRTQQEDSAVYLCATRPSGRLNNEQFFGPGTRLTVL.

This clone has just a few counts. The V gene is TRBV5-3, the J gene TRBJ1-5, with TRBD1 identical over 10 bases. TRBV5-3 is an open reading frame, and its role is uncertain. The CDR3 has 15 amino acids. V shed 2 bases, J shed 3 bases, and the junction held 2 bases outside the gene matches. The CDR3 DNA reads TGTGCCAGAAGCTTCGGACAGGGGGTCAATCAGCCCCAGCATTTT. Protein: CARSFGQGVNQPQHF.

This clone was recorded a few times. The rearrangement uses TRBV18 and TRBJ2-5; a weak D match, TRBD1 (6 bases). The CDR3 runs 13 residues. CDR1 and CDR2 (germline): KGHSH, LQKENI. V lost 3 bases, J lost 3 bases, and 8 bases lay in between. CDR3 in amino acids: CASSPQGKETQYF. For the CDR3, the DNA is TGTGCCAGCTCACCCCAGGGGAAAGAGACCCAGTACTTC.

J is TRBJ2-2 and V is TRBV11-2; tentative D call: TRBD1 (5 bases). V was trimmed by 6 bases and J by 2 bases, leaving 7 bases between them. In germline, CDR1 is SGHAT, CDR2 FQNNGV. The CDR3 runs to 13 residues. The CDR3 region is CASSRGNTGELFF. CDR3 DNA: TGTGCCAGCAGTAGGGGAAACACCGGGGAGCTGTTTTTT. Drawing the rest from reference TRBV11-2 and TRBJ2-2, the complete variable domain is EAGVAQSPRYKIIEKRQSVAFWCNPISGHATLYWYQQILGQGPKLLIQFQNNGVVDDSQLPKDRFSAERLKGVDSTLKIQPAKLEDSAVYLCASSRGNTGELFFGEGSRLTVL.

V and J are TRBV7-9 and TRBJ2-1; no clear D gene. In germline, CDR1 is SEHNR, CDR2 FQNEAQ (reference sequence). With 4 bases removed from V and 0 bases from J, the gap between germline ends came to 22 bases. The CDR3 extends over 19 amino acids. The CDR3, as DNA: TGTGCCAGCAGCTCCCCTATAAACGAAAAGGAGAGCTCCTACAATGAGCAGTTCTTC. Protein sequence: CASSSPINEKESSYNEQFF.